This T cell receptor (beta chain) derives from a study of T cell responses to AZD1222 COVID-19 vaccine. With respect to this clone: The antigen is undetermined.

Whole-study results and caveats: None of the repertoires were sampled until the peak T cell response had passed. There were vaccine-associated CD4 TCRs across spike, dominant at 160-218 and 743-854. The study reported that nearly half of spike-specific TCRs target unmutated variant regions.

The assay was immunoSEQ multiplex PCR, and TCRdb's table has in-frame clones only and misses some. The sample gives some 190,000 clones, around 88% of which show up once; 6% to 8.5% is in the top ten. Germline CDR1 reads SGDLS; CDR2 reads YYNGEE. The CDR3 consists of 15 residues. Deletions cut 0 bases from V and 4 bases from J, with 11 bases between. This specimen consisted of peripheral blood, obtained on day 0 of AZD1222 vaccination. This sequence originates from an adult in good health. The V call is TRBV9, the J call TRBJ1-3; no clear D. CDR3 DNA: TGTGCCAGCAGCGTAGAAGGTCAGCTGGGAAACACCATATATTTT. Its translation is CASSVEGQLGNTIYF.